The clone carrying this TCR beta chain turned up a few times. TCRdb independently ran MiXCR on the RT-PCR reads; one entry per CDR3 protein. Of 500,000 to 650,000 distinct CDR3 sequences in the sample, roughly 8.2% were seen once. These data come from a study of response to subunit inactivated influenza vaccine. V was clipped by 1 base and J by 5 bases, with 15 bases between them. This CDR3 has 15 amino acids. The germline CDR1 and CDR2 sequences are LGHNA and YNFKEQ. The clonotype was recovered from a man between 50 and 69 years old who received an inactivated influenza vaccine. This chain links TRBV4-2 with TRBJ2-7; D perhaps matches TRBD1 (6 bases). This material consisted of PBMCs from blood, taken about 24 months after vaccination. CDR3 protein: CASSQGGLAGDEQYF. The CDR3, as DNA: TGTGCCAGCAGCCAAGGGGGGCTAGCTGGCGACGAGCAGTACTTC.